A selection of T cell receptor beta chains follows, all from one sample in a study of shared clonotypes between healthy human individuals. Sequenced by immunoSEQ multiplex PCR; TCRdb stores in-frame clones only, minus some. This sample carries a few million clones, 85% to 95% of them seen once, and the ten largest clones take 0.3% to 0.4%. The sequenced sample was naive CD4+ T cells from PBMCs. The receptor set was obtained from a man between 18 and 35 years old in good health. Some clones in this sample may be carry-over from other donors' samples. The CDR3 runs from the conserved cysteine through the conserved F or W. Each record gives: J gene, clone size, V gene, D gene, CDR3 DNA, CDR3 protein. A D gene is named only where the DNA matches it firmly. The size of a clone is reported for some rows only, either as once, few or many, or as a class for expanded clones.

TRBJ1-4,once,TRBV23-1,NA,TGCGCCAGCAGTCAATCGGTTAATCGGCCTACCGAAAAACTGTTTTTT,CASSQSVNRPTEKLFF
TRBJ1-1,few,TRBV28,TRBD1,TGTGCCAGCAGTCTCCGGGACAGTGAAGCTTTCTTT,CASSLRDSEAFF
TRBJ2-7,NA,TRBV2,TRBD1,TGTGCCAGCAACCCTCGACAGGGTTCCTACGAGCAGTACTTC,CASNPRQGSYEQYF
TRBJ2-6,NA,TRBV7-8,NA,TGTGCCAGCAGCTTAGCGGTCGTTATCGCTGGGGCCAACGTCCTGACTTTC,CASSLAVVIAGANVLTF
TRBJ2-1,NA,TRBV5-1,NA,TGCGCCAGCGACCTAGGCGGTTCCTACAATGAGCAGTTCTTC,CASDLGGSYNEQFF
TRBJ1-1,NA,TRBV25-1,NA,TGTGCCAGCAGTGAATGGCAGAGGAACACTGAAGCTTTCTTT,CASSEWQRNTEAFF
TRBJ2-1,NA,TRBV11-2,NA,TGTGCCAGCAGCGCCGTAGGCGACTCCTACAATGAGCAGTTCTTC,CASSAVGDSYNEQFF
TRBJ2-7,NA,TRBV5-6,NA,TGTGCCAGCAGCCCACTAGGACAGTCCTACGAGCAGTACTTC,CASSPLGQSYEQYF
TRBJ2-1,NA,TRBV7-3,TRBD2,TGTGCCAGCAGCCCGACTAGCGGGAGCTGGGATGAGCAGTTCTTC,CASSPTSGSWDEQFF
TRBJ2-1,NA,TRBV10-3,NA,TGTGCCATCAGTGAGTCGAGCAATGGAGGCGATGAGCAGTTCTTC,CAISESSNGGDEQFF
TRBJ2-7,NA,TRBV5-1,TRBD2,TGCGCCAGCAAGAGGGGGCTGCGGGAGGGCCTTTATGGCGAGCAGTACTTC,CASKRGLREGLYGEQYF
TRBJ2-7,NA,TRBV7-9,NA,TGTGCCAGCAGTTTCAATCCGGGGCTCTTCTACGAGCAGTACTTC,CASSFNPGLFYEQYF
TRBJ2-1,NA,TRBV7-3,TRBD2,TGTGCCAGCAGCTTTGTCGGGGGGACCTACAATGAGCAGTTCTTC,CASSFVGGTYNEQFF
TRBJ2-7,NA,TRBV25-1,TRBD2,TGTGCCAGCAGAGCTAGCGGGAGCTCCTACGAGCAGTACTTC,CASRASGSSYEQYF
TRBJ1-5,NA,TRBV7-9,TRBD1,TGTGCCAGCAGCTTAGCAGGGGGCGGGAATCAGCCCCAGCATTTT,CASSLAGGGNQPQHF
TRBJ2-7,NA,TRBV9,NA,TGTGCCAGCAGCGTAGATGGGGGTTCCTACGAGCAGTACTTC,CASSVDGGSYEQYF
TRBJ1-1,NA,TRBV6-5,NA,TGTGCCAGCAGTCTCGGGGGCAGGGCGGACACTGAAGCTTTCTTT,CASSLGGRADTEAFF
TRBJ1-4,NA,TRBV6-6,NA,TGTGCCAGCCGGGCCGCCGATGAAAAACTGTTTTTT,CASRAADEKLFF
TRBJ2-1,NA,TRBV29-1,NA,TGCAGCGTTGAGGGGGACTCCCACAACAATGAGCAGTTCTTC,CSVEGDSHNNEQFF
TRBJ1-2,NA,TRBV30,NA,TGTGCCTGGAGTGTAAGGCCAGTATATGGCTACACCTTC,CAWSVRPVYGYTF
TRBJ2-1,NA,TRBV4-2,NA,TGTGCCAGCAGACTAGGAATGCGGGACAATGAGCAGTTCTTC,CASRLGMRDNEQFF
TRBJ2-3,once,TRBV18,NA,TGTGCCAGCTCACCCCCGTCATCAGATACGCAGTATTTT,CASSPPSSDTQYF
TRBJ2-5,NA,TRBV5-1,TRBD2,TGCGCCAGCAGCCCGAGCGGGAGGGCCCTACAAGAGACCCAGTACTTC,CASSPSGRALQETQYF
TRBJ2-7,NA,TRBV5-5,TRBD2,TGTGCCAGCAGCTTCAGCGGGAACTCCTACGAGCAGTACTTC,CASSFSGNSYEQYF
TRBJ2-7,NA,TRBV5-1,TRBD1,TGCGCCAGCAGCGCGGGACAGGGGGCCTACGAGCAGTACTTC,CASSAGQGAYEQYF
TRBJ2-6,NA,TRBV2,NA,TGTGCCAGCAGTGAGGTCAGCTCTGGGGCCAACGTCCTGACTTTC,CASSEVSSGANVLTF
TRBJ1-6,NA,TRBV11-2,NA,TGTGCCAGCACCCTAACACTTACGGATTCACCCCTCCACTTT,CASTLTLTDSPLHF
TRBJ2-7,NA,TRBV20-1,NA,TGCAGTGCGACAACGGACCCGCAGCAGTACTTC,CSATTDPQQYF
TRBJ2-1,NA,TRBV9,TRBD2,TGTGCCAGCAGCGTAAGCGGGAGTTACAATGAGCAGTTCTTC,CASSVSGSYNEQFF
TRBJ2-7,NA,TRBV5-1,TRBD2,TGCGCCAGCAGCTTAATAGCGGGAGGGCCAAGCTCCTACGAGCAGTACTTC,CASSLIAGGPSSYEQYF
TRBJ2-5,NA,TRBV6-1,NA,TGTGCCAGCAGTGAACTACTTAAAGAGACCCAGTACTTC,CASSELLKETQYF
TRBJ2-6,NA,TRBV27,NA,TGTGCCAGCACTGGGAACTCTGGGGCCAACGTCCTGACTTTC,CASTGNSGANVLTF
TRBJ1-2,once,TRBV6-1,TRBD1,TGTGCCAGCAGAGGACAGGGAGGGAGCTATGGCTACACCTTC,CASRGQGGSYGYTF
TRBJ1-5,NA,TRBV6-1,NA,TGTGCCAGCAGTGAAGTTTCCCTACCTGGGAATCAGCCCCAGCATTTT,CASSEVSLPGNQPQHF
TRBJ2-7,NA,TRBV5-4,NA,TGTGCCAGCAGCCCGAGCTGGAGCTCCTACGAGCAGTACTTC,CASSPSWSSYEQYF
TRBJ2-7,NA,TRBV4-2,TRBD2,TGTGCCAGCAGCCAGGGCCCCTCCGGGACTAGCGGGAGGGGGGAGCAGTACTTC,CASSQGPSGTSGRGEQYF
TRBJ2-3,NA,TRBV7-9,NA,TGTGCCCCGGAAGCGGTATTAAGCACAGATACGCAGTATTTT,CAPEAVLSTDTQYF
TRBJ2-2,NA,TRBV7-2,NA,TGTGCCAGCAGCTTAGGACTAGCCGGGGAGCTGTTTTTT,CASSLGLAGELFF
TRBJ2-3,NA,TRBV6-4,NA,TGTGCCAGCAGCCCACGGGGGTTCTCCACAGATACGCAGTATTTT,CASSPRGFSTDTQYF
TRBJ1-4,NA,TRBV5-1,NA,TGCGCCAGCAGCTTGGGTAGGGGCAATGAAAAACTGTTTTTT,CASSLGRGNEKLFF
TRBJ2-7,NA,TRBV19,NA,TGTGCCAGTACTTCGACGGGGCGCCTAGGCGAGCAGTACTTC,CASTSTGRLGEQYF
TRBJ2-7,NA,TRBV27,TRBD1,TGTGCCAGCAGTTCTTACAGGGGCTACGAGCAGTACTTC,CASSSYRGYEQYF
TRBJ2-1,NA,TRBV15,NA,TGTGCCACCAGCCCAGGGACATACAATGAGCAGTTCTTC,CATSPGTYNEQFF
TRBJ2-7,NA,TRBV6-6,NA,TGTGCCAGCAGCCCCCTCGCTGGCGAGCAGTACTTC,CASSPLAGEQYF
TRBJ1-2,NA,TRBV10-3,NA,TGTGCCATCAGTGAGCAAAGGGGAGGAGAGCATGGCTACACCTTC,CAISEQRGGEHGYTF
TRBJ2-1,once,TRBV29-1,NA,TGCAGCGTTGCGTCGTGGGCCAGCAACAATGAGCAGTTCTTC,CSVASWASNNEQFF
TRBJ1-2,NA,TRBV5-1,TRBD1,TGCGCCAGCAGTTCCCCGGGACAGGGAATATACGGCTACACCTTC,CASSSPGQGIYGYTF
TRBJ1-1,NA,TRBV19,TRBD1,TGTGCCAGTTCAGCAGGGACAGGCACTGAAGCTTTCTTT,CASSAGTGTEAFF
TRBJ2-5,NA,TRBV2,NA,TGTGCCAGCACCTTACTTGAGACCCAGTACTTC,CASTLLETQYF
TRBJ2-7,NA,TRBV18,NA,TGTGCCAGCTCACAGTCGTGGGGGTTGTACGAGCAGTACTTC,CASSQSWGLYEQYF
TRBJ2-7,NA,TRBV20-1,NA,TGCAGAGCTGATTCTACCTACGAGCAGTACTTC,CRADSTYEQYF
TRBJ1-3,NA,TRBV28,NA,TGTGCCAGCAGTTTAGTACAGGGAAACACCATATATTTT,CASSLVQGNTIYF
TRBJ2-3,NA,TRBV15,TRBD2,TGTGCCACCAGCCCCGGGACTAGCGAAAGCACAGATACGCAGTATTTT,CATSPGTSESTDTQYF
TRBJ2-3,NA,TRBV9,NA,TGTGCCAGCAGCGTATGGGGGTCAGATACGCAGTATTTT,CASSVWGSDTQYF
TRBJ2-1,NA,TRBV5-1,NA,TGCGCCAGCAGCCCCATTACGGGCGATGAGCAGTTCTTC,CASSPITGDEQFF
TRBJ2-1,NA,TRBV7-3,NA,TGTGCCAGCAGCATACCTAGCGAGGAGAACAATGAGCAGTTCTTC,CASSIPSEENNEQFF
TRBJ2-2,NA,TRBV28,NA,TGTGCCAGCAGTTTATACGTGCTATCAAACACCGGGGAGCTGTTTTTT,CASSLYVLSNTGELFF